This T cell receptor (beta chain) came from a study of multiple sclerosis patients with progressive multifocal leukoencephalopathy. Study-level points and caveats: It is unclear whether the findings reflect JC virus infection or general immunocompromise.

Concerning this clone: Its target is not known.

Time point noted: time of PML onset. After about 16 to 56 months on natalizumab, the natalizumab-treated patients developed PML. This was a survey-level run. Synthetic inline TR CDR3 controls covering all V-J pairings were spiked into each PCR. Using immunoSEQ multiplex PCR, the repertoire was profiled, and TCRdb retains in-frame clones only, with some absent. Of 25,000 to 35,000 clones listed, 85% are singletons. V gave up 7 bases and J gave up 5 bases, with 9 bases separating them. The CDR3 extends over 12 amino acids. Looked up from germline, CDR1 is MNHNY and CDR2 is SVGAGI (reference sequence). The V and J genes are TRBV6-6 and TRBJ1-5; no clear D gene. The input for sequencing was PBMCs, taken from a patient treated with natalizumab. This clonotype originated in a woman between 25 and 40 years old with progressive multifocal leukoencephalopathy. CDR3 bases: TGTGCCAGCAAGGAGTCCGATCAGCCCCAGCATTTT. As protein: CASKESDQPQHF.